Included here is one T cell receptor (beta chain) sequence, with context. Original handling: From reference gene primer amplification, estimates of nucleated cell counts were derived. Sequencing used immunoSEQ multiplex PCR; TCRdb keeps in-frame clones, though not all of them. D and trimming were read from the DNA, whereas the V and J calls and clone size are those reported in that table. Of some 170,000 clones in the sample, more than 75% were seen once. This specimen comes from a study of blood T cell repertoires in COVID-19. About the study: PBMCs, B-cell-depleted T cells, or T cells provided the cDNA or gDNA that made up the material.

This CDR3 contains 15 residues. Between the trimmed V and J ends, which lost 3 bases and 4 bases, there was a span of 15 bases. The germline CDR1 and CDR2 sequences are LNHDA and SQIVND (reference sequence). This chain connects TRBV19 to TRBJ1-2; D is possibly TRBD1 (6 bases). The sequence came from a man aged 60 to 75 with active or convalescent COVID-19. The sequenced sample was peripheral blood. CDR3 residues: CASSIARTVSYGYTF. The CDR3 DNA follows: TGTGCCAGTAGTATCGCCCGGACAGTGAGCTATGGCTACACCTTC.